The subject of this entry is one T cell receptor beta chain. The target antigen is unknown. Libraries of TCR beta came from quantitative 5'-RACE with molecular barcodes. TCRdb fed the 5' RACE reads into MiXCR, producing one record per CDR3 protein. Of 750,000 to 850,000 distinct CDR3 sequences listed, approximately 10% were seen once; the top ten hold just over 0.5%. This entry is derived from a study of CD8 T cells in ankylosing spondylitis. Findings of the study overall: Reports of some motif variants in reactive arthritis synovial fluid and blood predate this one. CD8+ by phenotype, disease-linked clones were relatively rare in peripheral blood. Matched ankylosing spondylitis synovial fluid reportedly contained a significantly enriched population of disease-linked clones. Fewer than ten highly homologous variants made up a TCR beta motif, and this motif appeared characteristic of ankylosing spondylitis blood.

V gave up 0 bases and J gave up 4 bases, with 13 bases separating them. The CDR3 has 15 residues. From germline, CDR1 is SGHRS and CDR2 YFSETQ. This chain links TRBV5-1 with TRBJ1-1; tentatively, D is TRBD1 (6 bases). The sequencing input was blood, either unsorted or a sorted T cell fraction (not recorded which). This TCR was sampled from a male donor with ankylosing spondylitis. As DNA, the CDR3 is TGCGCCAGCAGCTTGGAGGGGGACGGTGGCACTGAAGCTTTCTTT. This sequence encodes CASSLEGDGGTEAFF.